The clone carrying this T cell receptor (beta chain) has more than one count but fewer than ten. The sample is drawn from a study of shared clonotypes between healthy human individuals. This CDR3 has 14 residues. Germline CDR1 and CDR2: SEHNR and FQNEAQ (reference sequence). V was pared by 3 bases and J by 4 bases, with 12 bases between. Assay: immunoSEQ multiplex PCR; the TCRdb copy retains only in-frame clones and omits some. The repertoire has about 2 million clones, roughly 95% of them found once; the top ten carry 0.9% to 1.4%. Naive CD8 cells comprised CD45RO-negative, CCR7-positively selected cells, excluding terminally differentiated effector memory CD45RA+ cells.

The sequence was obtained from a man aged 18 to 29 in good health. The material sequenced was naive CD8+ T cells sorted from blood. V is TRBV7-9 and J is TRBJ1-1, with D unclear. The CDR3, as DNA: TGTGCCAGCAGCTTGGCAGGCGCAACCACTGAAGCTTTCTTT. Translating it yields CASSLAGATTEAFF.